This T cell receptor (beta chain) comes out of a study of glioma-infiltrating T cells after dendritic cell vaccination. Sequencing used immunoSEQ multiplex PCR; TCRdb keeps in-frame clones, though not all of them. The sample records some 70,000 clones, 75% to 90% being singletons. Before vaccination, two weeks after the third vaccination, and at progression, PBMC were collected. Material: blood, obtained before dendritic cell vaccination. The TCR was taken from a human donor with glioblastoma.

The DNA of the CDR3 is TGTGCCAGCAGTCGGGACAACCAAGAGACCCAGTACTTC. This encodes CASSRDNQETQYF. The chain uses TRBV6-6 and TRBJ2-5; a possible D gene is TRBD1 (6 bases). The CDR3 is 13 residues long. The germline CDR1 and CDR2 sequences are MNHNY and SVGAGI (reference sequence). V was pared by 5 bases and J by 0 bases, with 7 bases between.